These 22 T cell receptor beta chains were sequenced from one sample in a study of control samples from healthy donors and cancer patients. Sequenced by immunoSEQ multiplex PCR; TCRdb stores in-frame clones only, minus some. The table lists roughly 76,000 clones, approximately 93% of them singletons. The sequenced sample was PBMCs. Source of these receptors: a woman between 40 and 55 years old with lung cancer.

This chain connects TRBV4-1 to TRBJ1-6; D gene ambiguous. Trimming cost V 2 bases and J 5 bases, with 13 bases left between them. Germline CDR1 is MGHRA and CDR2 is YSYEKL. The CDR3 runs to 16 residues. The CDR3, as DNA: TGCGCCAGCAGCCAACTTCCTTTGAATCATAATTCACCCCTCCACTTT. Its translation: CASSQLPLNHNSPLHF.

The chain has TRBV18 and TRBJ1-6, with D unclear. Germline CDR1 and CDR2: KGHSH and LQKENI. CDR3 length: 12 amino acids. V was cut by 0 bases and J by 9 bases, with 3 bases left in between. CDR3 coding DNA: TGTGCCAGCTCACCACCGGGTTCACCCCTCCACTTT. Amino acid sequence: CASSPPGSPLHF.

The rearrangement joins TRBV30 to TRBJ1-2; D gene unclear. The germline V gene encodes CDR1 GTSNPN and CDR2 SVGIG (reference sequence). CDR3 size: 13 residues. V lost 3 bases to trimming and J lost 4 bases, with 12 bases between them. CDR3 nucleotides: TGTGCCTGGAGCCCCCCCGGGTTCTATGGCTACACCTTC. This gives the protein CAWSPPGFYGYTF.

V gene TRBV4-1 combines with J gene TRBJ1-5; a weak D match, TRBD1 (5 bases). Germline CDR1 is MGHRA and CDR2 is YSYEKL. Trimming shortened V by 3 bases and J by 8 bases, and 14 bases separated the two germline ends. CDR3 length: 14 amino acids. CDR3 DNA sequence: TGCGCCAGCAGCCAGCCGGGACTATATAAGCCCCAGCATTTT. The encoded protein is CASSQPGLYKPQHF.

The genes are TRBV28 and TRBJ1-2; D is uncertain. Germline values: CDR1 MDHEN, CDR2 SYDVKM. V was trimmed by 3 bases and J by 0 bases, leaving 14 bases between them. CDR3 length: 16 amino acids. The chain's CDR3 is CASSFQAYTTNYGYTF. CDR3 nucleotide sequence: TGTGCCAGCAGTTTCCAGGCGTACACTACTAACTATGGCTACACCTTC.

This chain connects TRBV9 to TRBJ1-1; D remains ambiguous. From germline, CDR1 is SGDLS and CDR2 YYNGEE. Trimming took off 3 bases at V and 0 bases at J, with 15 bases between the two ends. CDR3 length: 16 amino acids. CDR3 amino acids: CASSAPPQYLNTEAFF. The CDR3, as DNA: TGTGCCAGCAGCGCACCCCCGCAGTACTTGAACACTGAAGCTTTCTTT.

V is TRBV7-3 and J is TRBJ2-2; D call uncertain. Germline-derived CDR1 and CDR2 are SGHTA and FQGTGA. The CDR3 sequence is 13 residues long. V shed 2 bases and J shed 5 bases, with 6 bases lying between them. The CDR3: CASSLLGTGELFF. CDR3 DNA sequence: TGTGCCAGCAGCTTATTGGGTACCGGGGAGCTGTTTTTT.

This rearrangement joins TRBV6-6 to TRBJ1-2, with TRBD1 identical over 8 bases. This CDR3 is 13 amino acids long. After removal of 5 bases from V and 3 bases from J, the junction contained 2 bases not matched to a gene. Germline V lookup: CDR1 MNHNY, CDR2 SVGAGI (reference sequence). In DNA form, the CDR3 reads TGTGCCAGCAGTCCGACAGGGGACTATGGCTACACCTTC. It translates to CASSPTGDYGYTF.

This clone was seen a single time. The gene calls are TRBV10-1 and TRBJ2-7; TRBD2 matches 15 bases. Germline CDR1 is WNHNN and CDR2 is SYGVQD (reference sequence). The CDR3 runs 15 residues. The J segment lost 8 bases and the V segment lost 3 bases, leaving 5 bases of the junction unmatched. The CDR3 loop is CASSDGLAGGLKQYF. The DNA for the CDR3 is TGCGCCAGCAGTGATGGACTAGCGGGGGGGCTGAAGCAGTACTTC.

The chain is built from TRBV2 and TRBJ2-2; 7 nucleotides line up with TRBD1. Germline assignment: CDR1 SNHLY and CDR2 FYNNEI. The CDR3 extends over 15 amino acids. J was trimmed by 4 bases and V by 6 bases; bases with no gene match: 8. For the CDR3, the DNA is TGTGCCAGCAGGTACAGGGGTGTAGGCACCGGGGAGCTGTTTTTT. This codes for CASRYRGVGTGELFF.

V is TRBV11-2 and J is TRBJ2-1; TRBD2 aligns across 9 bases. V shed 8 bases and J 9 bases; nucleotides not matched to a gene: 14. Germline CDR1 and CDR2: SGHAT and FQNNGV. The CDR3 sequence is 15 residues long. The CDR3 nucleotides are TGTGCCAGCCTAGTAGGGGCTAGCGGGGTTAGTGAGCAGTTCTTC. Translated, it gives CASLVGASGVSEQFF.

A word on this clone: An end of the junction does not agree with germline; a read error may underlie this. The V call is TRBV11-3, the J call TRBJ1-3; tentative D call: TRBD1 (5 bases). This CDR3 has 15 amino acids. Germline CDR1 is SGHNT and CDR2 is YENEEA. CDR3 in DNA: TGTGCCAACAGCTCCGGCGGGGGGTCCGGAAACACCATATATTTT. Protein sequence: CANSSGGGSGNTIYF.

The chain carries TRBV5-1 and TRBJ2-1; 12 bases line up with TRBD2. Per the germline V gene, CDR1 is SGHRS and CDR2 is YFSETQ. CDR3 size: 16 residues. V was pared by 0 bases and J by 5 bases, with 3 bases of the junction left unmatched. The CDR3 region has the DNA TGCGCCAGCAGCTTGGGGACTAGCGGGGCAGACAATGAGCAGTTCTTC. It yields the protein CASSLGTSGADNEQFF. Using reference TRBV5-1 and TRBJ2-1 for the parts outside the CDR3, the full variable domain is KAGVTQTPRYLIKTRGQQVTLSCSPISGHRSVSWYQQTPGQGLQFLFEYFSETQRNKGNFPGRFSGRQFSNSRSEMNVSTLELGDSALYLCASSLGTSGADNEQFFGPGTRLTVL.

This rearrangement joins TRBV6-4 to TRBJ2-6; 11 bases are a match to TRBD2. CDR3 length equals 17 residues. The germline gives CDR1 MRHNA, CDR2 SNTAGT. V dropped 4 bases and J dropped 4; count of bases not matched to a gene: 6. The CDR3 loop is CASSGTSGGTGANVLTF. CDR3 DNA: TGTGCCAGCAGTGGTACTAGCGGGGGAACGGGGGCCAACGTCCTGACTTTC.

The chain couples TRBV9 to TRBJ1-5; the match to TRBD1 covers 7 bases. V dropped 2 bases and J dropped 5; count of bases not matched to a gene: 4. This CDR3 has 14 amino acids. Germline V gene lookup returns CDR1 SGDLS and CDR2 YYNGEE. The CDR3: CASSVSQGYQPQHF. Written as DNA, the CDR3 is TGTGCCAGCAGCGTTTCACAGGGGTATCAGCCCCAGCATTTT.

The chain employs TRBV5-4 and TRBJ2-6; 8 bases are shared with TRBD1. Trimming at V came to 5 bases and at J to 1 base, leaving 14 bases not matched to a gene. This CDR3 has 19 amino acids. Germline CDR1 SGHNT, CDR2 YYREEE (reference sequence). The CDR3 loop is CASSLTARTGSSGANVLTF. In DNA form, the CDR3 reads TGTGCCAGCAGTCTTACTGCCCGGACAGGGTCTTCTGGGGCCAACGTCCTGACTTTC.

The CDR3 is CASSHPEGETQYF. In nucleotides, the CDR3 is TGTGCCAGCAGCCACCCGGAGGGAGAGACCCAGTACTTC. V is TRBV7-9 and J is TRBJ2-5; TRBD2 might be the D (6 bases). This CDR3 spans 13 amino acids. The V end was cut by 5 bases, the J end by 4 bases, with 11 bases between. Per germline, CDR1 SEHNR and CDR2 FQNEAQ (reference sequence). The full variable domain, in which reference TRBV7-9 and TRBJ2-5 provide the parts outside the CDR3, is DTGVSQNPRHKITKRGQNVTFRCDPISEHNRLYWYRQTLGQGPEFLTYFQNEAQLEKSRLLSDRFSAERPKGSFSTLEIQRTEQGDSAMYLCASSHPEGETQYFGPGTRLLVL.

For the CDR3, the DNA is TGTGCCAGCAGTTTATCCGGGAACGAAAAACTGTTTTTT. Translated: CASSLSGNEKLFF. The chain uses TRBV12-3 or TRBV12-4 and TRBJ1-4; unclear D gene. The CDR3 covers 13 residues. Trimming shortened V by 2 bases and J by 8 bases, and 9 bases separated the two germline ends.

J is TRBJ2-3 and V is TRBV5-1; D is perhaps TRBD2 (6 bases). The germline V and J ends were trimmed by 10 bases and 0 bases, with 15 bases remaining between them. CDR1 and CDR2 from the germline V gene are SGHRS and YFSETQ. The CDR3 length is 14 residues. The CDR3 loop is CASSRGKSTDTQYF. The DNA for the CDR3 is TGCGCCTCCTCTCGGGGGAAGAGCACAGATACGCAGTATTTT.

This chain connects TRBV5-6 to TRBJ2-7; D is unclear. The CDR3 loop spans 13 amino acids. V lost 7 bases and J lost 5, with 16 bases in between. Germline loops: CDR1 SGHDT, CDR2 YYEEEE. CDR3 amino acids: CASERASSDEQYF. The DNA for the CDR3 is TGTGCCAGCGAAAGGGCGAGTTCGGACGAGCAGTACTTC.

The chain uses TRBV4-1 and TRBJ2-7; D call uncertain. Germline V gene sequence: CDR1 MGHRA, CDR2 YSYEKL. Trimming removed 2 bases at V and 2 bases at J, with 13 bases between. CDR3 length equals 15 residues. In DNA form, the CDR3 reads TGCGCCAGCAGCCAAAGCTCCGGGCTGACCTACGAGCAGTACTTC. Amino acid sequence: CASSQSSGLTYEQYF.

This sequence joins TRBV28 and TRBJ1-1; 8 bases agree with TRBD1. In germline, CDR1 is MDHEN, CDR2 SYDVKM. V lost 3 bases, J lost 11 bases, and 17 bases stayed unmatched. The CDR3 runs 16 residues. The CDR3 DNA is TGTGCCAGCAGTTTCGGGGGGACAGGTTGGTTTGGTAAGGCTTTCTTT. Translated: CASSFGGTGWFGKAFF.